This is a list of T cell receptor beta chains from one sample in a study of cytomegalovirus exposure and HLA in healthy donors. Only in-frame clones appear in the TCRdb table, and some are missing; sequencing was by immunoSEQ multiplex PCR. The table lists 150,000 to 200,000 clones, 75% to 85% of them singletons. The sequencing input was PBMCs. All receptors derive from a man in his fifties in good health and CMV-seropositive. Both conserved end residues are part of each CDR3. Fields, in order: D gene, J gene, V gene, clone size, CDR3 protein, CDR3 DNA. A D gene is named only where the DNA matches it firmly. Part of the rows lack a size; the others show once, few, many or a class for expanded clones.

TRBD1 | TRBJ1-2 | TRBV5-1 | NA | CASSLSTGGDGYTF | TGCGCCAGCAGCCTATCGACAGGGGGCGATGGCTACACCTTC
TRBD2 | TRBJ2-2 | TRBV5-1 | NA | CASRPLTSGEAGSTGELFF | TGCGCCAGCAGGCCCTTGACTAGCGGGGAGGCTGGCAGCACCGGGGAGCTGTTTTTT
NA | TRBJ1-3 | TRBV27 | NA | CASSLRGSGNTIYF | TGTGCCAGCAGTTTAAGAGGCTCTGGAAACACCATATATTTT
NA | TRBJ2-2 | TRBV9 | NA | CASSLRTPNTGELFF | TGTGCCAGCAGCCTGCGGACACCGAACACCGGGGAGCTGTTTTTT
NA | TRBJ1-4 | TRBV5-6 | NA | CASSYGATNEKLFF | TGTGCCAGCAGCTACGGAGCAACTAATGAAAAACTGTTTTTT
NA | TRBJ1-4 | TRBV7-9 | NA | CASSLAQAAEKLFF | TGTGCCAGCAGCTTAGCGCAGGCAGCCGAAAAACTGTTTTTT
NA | TRBJ2-2 | TRBV27 | NA | CASTPFANTGELFF | TGTGCCAGCACCCCTTTCGCGAACACCGGGGAGCTGTTTTTT
NA | TRBJ2-1 | TRBV2 | NA | CASIRPPGTGSASGANEQFF | TGTGCCAGCATCCGCCCTCCCGGGACAGGGAGCGCTAGCGGGGCCAATGAGCAGTTCTTC
NA | TRBJ1-4 | TRBV7-8 | NA | CASSPPGPEKLFF | TGTGCCAGCAGCCCCCCAGGGCCCGAAAAACTGTTTTTT
NA | TRBJ2-1 | TRBV13 | NA | CASSLIGLYNEQFF | TGTGCCAGCAGCTTAATCGGACTCTACAATGAGCAGTTCTTC
TRBD2 | TRBJ2-3 | TRBV7-2 | NA | CASSFRLAGVLDTQYF | TGTGCCAGCAGCTTTCGGCTAGCGGGAGTTTTAGATACGCAGTATTTT
NA | TRBJ1-1 | TRBV14 | NA | CASSQETNRLGEAFF | TGTGCCAGCAGCCAGGAAACCAACAGGCTGGGTGAAGCTTTCTTT
TRBD2 | TRBJ2-3 | TRBV6-5 | NA | CASSNRGVEDTQYF | TGTGCCAGCAGTAATCGGGGGGTTGAAGATACGCAGTATTTT
NA | TRBJ1-2 | TRBV9 | NA | CASSVSGGGLMMGGYTF | TGTGCCAGCAGCGTCTCAGGCGGAGGCCTCATGATGGGTGGCTACACCTTC
NA | TRBJ2-3 | TRBV11-3 | NA | CASSSGDTQYF | TGTGCCAGCAGCTCCGGGGATACGCAGTATTTT
TRBD1 | TRBJ1-5 | TRBV27 | few | CASSLSGQGEQPQHF | TGTGCCAGCAGTTTATCCGGACAGGGGGAACAGCCCCAGCATTTT
NA | TRBJ2-3 | TRBV7-8 | NA | CASRRGGGQDTQYF | TGTGCCAGCAGGAGAGGGGGGGGGCAAGATACGCAGTATTTT
TRBD2 | TRBJ2-5 | TRBV7-9 | NA | CASRGGGRGETQYF | TGTGCCAGCAGAGGCGGGGGTCGAGGAGAGACCCAGTACTTC
NA | TRBJ2-5 | TRBV30 | NA | CAWSMSQETQYF | TGTGCCTGGAGTATGAGTCAAGAGACCCAGTACTTC
NA | TRBJ1-6 | TRBV19 | NA | CASSIELSRRSPLHF | TGTGCCAGTAGTATAGAATTAAGTCGGAGATCACCCCTCCACTTT
TRBD1 | TRBJ1-1 | TRBV27 | NA | CASRQTGPYTEAFF | TGTGCCAGCAGGCAGACAGGGCCATACACTGAAGCTTTCTTT
NA | TRBJ2-1 | TRBV11-1 | NA | CASSLPSQALEQFF | TGTGCCAGCAGCTTGCCAAGTCAGGCCCTAGAGCAGTTCTTC
TRBD2 | TRBJ2-1 | TRBV14 | NA | CASSSRLAFNEQFF | TGTGCCAGCAGCTCCCGACTAGCTTTTAATGAGCAGTTCTTC
NA | TRBJ2-7 | TRBV5-6 | few | CASSLLRSYEQYF | TGTGCCAGCAGCTTGTTGAGGTCCTACGAGCAGTACTTC
NA | TRBJ2-6 | TRBV7-3 | NA | CASTYSSGANVLTF | TGTGCCAGTACTTATAGCTCTGGGGCCAACGTCCTGACTTTC
NA | TRBJ2-7 | TRBV5-1 | NA | CASSPGTYSYEQYF | TGCGCCAGCAGCCCCGGGACATACTCCTACGAGCAGTACTTC
TRBD2 | TRBJ2-3 | TRBV7-6 | NA | CASSSGAGGDTDTQYF | TGTGCCAGCAGTTCCGGGGCGGGGGGGGATACAGATACGCAGTATTTT
TRBD2 | TRBJ2-7 | TRBV6-5 | few | CASSYATGGGYEQYF | TGTGCCAGCAGTTACGCTACGGGGGGGGGCTACGAGCAGTACTTC
NA | TRBJ2-7 | TRBV19 | NA | CASSPRAGPTYEQYF | TGTGCCAGTAGTCCCCGGGCGGGGCCAACCTACGAGCAGTACTTC
TRBD1 | TRBJ1-2 | TRBV29-1 | NA | CSVQQGNGYTF | TGCAGCGTTCAACAGGGGAATGGCTACACCTTC
NA | TRBJ2-5 | TRBV7-3 | NA | CASSFEGGIETQYF | TGTGCCAGCAGCTTTGAGGGGGGGATAGAGACCCAGTACTTC
TRBD1 | TRBJ1-2 | TRBV6-5 | NA | CASSRDRGYGYTF | TGTGCCAGCAGTCGGGACAGGGGATATGGCTACACCTTC
NA | TRBJ2-3 | TRBV7-9 | NA | CASSLTAEGDADTQYF | TGTGCCAGCAGCTTAACCGCAGAGGGGGACGCAGATACGCAGTATTTT
NA | TRBJ1-5 | TRBV9 | NA | CASSVGGGVNQPQHF | TGTGCCAGCAGCGTAGGAGGGGGGGTTAATCAGCCCCAGCATTTT
NA | TRBJ2-5 | TRBV14 | NA | CASSQVRVETQYF | TGTGCCAGCAGCCAAGTCAGGGTAGAGACCCAGTACTTC
TRBD1 | TRBJ1-4 | TRBV25-1 | few | CASSAYDRGRREKLFF | TGTGCCAGCAGTGCCTACGACAGGGGAAGGCGCGAAAAACTGTTTTTT
NA | TRBJ1-1 | TRBV5-6 | NA | CASSTGGGNTEAFF | TGTGCCAGCAGTACCGGCGGGGGAAACACTGAAGCTTTCTTT
TRBD2 | TRBJ2-3 | TRBV6-4 | once | CASSASGRIGGTDTQYF | TGTGCCAGCAGTGCTAGCGGGAGAATCGGCGGCACAGATACGCAGTATTTT
TRBD1 | TRBJ1-1 | TRBV14 | NA | CASSRLGQGRAGNTEAFF | TGTGCCAGCAGCCGGCTTGGACAGGGCCGGGCGGGAAATACTGAAGCTTTCTTT
NA | TRBJ1-6 | TRBV28 | NA | CASRLRQLNSPLHF | TGTGCCAGCAGACTTAGACAGTTGAATTCACCCCTCCACTTT
NA | TRBJ2-1 | TRBV9 | NA | CASSADWPSYNEQFF | TGTGCCAGCAGCGCCGACTGGCCCTCCTACAATGAGCAGTTCTTC
NA | TRBJ1-5 | TRBV19 | NA | CASRPLGATHQPQHF | TGTGCCAGTAGACCTCTGGGGGCCACGCATCAGCCCCAGCATTTT